This T cell receptor beta chain was sequenced in a study of identifying expanded T cells in peripheral blood. This clone was seen a few times. Its antigen is undetermined. TCRdb keeps only in-frame clones here, not all; method: immunoSEQ multiplex PCR. The table lists around 94,000 clones, approximately 88% of them singletons. Findings and limits, study-wide: Technical replicates showed around 1.1 changed clones; approximately two weeks approximately 15; four weeks 19.

No infections or other immune events were documented during collection. The TCR originated in a person between 18 and 75 years old in good health. The sequencing input was blood.

CDR3 nucleotide sequence: TGTGCCAGCAGACAAACCAATCAGCCCCAGCATTTT. Translated: CASRQTNQPQHF. V and J are TRBV28 and TRBJ1-5, with no clear D. The V end lost 6 bases, the J end lost 3 bases, and 6 bases lay between the germline ends. This CDR3 spans 12 amino acids. In germline, CDR1 is MDHEN, CDR2 SYDVKM. Complete variable domain (other parts from reference TRBV28 and TRBJ1-5): DVKVTQSSRYLVKRTGEKVFLECVQDMDHENMFWYRQDPGLGLRLIYFSYDVKMKEKGDIPEGYSVSREKKERFSLILESASTNQTSMYLCASRQTNQPQHFGDGTRLSIL.